The next 23 T cell receptor beta chains were all read from a single sample in a study of cytotoxic CD8 clonotypes in ibrutinib-treated CLL. Using immunoSEQ multiplex PCR, the repertoire was profiled, and TCRdb retains in-frame clones only, with some absent. The profile shows some 130,000 clones, approximately 83% of them singletons. This material consisted of PBMCs, taken after 24 months of ibrutinib treatment. These receptor sequences come from a human donor with chronic lymphocytic leukemia.

This clone was recorded once. V usage is TRBV19 and J usage is TRBJ2-3; D is possibly TRBD1 or TRBD2 (6 bases each). Germline V gives CDR1 LNHDA, CDR2 SQIVND (reference sequence). V dropped 5 bases and J dropped 8 bases, with 14 bases sitting between them. There are 13 residues in the CDR3. The CDR3 is CASSLDGGRTQYF. CDR3 DNA sequence: TGTGCCAGTAGTCTCGACGGGGGCCGTACGCAGTATTTT.

The chain links TRBV2 to TRBJ1-2, with a weak D call TRBD1 (5 bases). The germline V gene encodes CDR1 SNHLY and CDR2 FYNNEI. CDR3 length: 14 amino acids. V lost 8 bases and J 7 bases, leaving 20 bases between the germline ends. The CDR3 sequence: CASALGDKFSGYTF. The DNA of the CDR3 is TGTGCCAGCGCCCTGGGGGATAAGTTTAGTGGCTACACCTTC.

J is TRBJ2-4 and V is TRBV19; D perhaps matches TRBD2 (5 bases). The germline V gene encodes CDR1 LNHDA and CDR2 SQIVND (reference sequence). V gave up 4 bases and J gave up 1 base, with 17 bases separating them. The CDR3 spans 17 residues. The CDR3 region has the DNA TGTGCCAGTAGTAATTCATACTCGGACTTCGCCAAAAACATTCAGTACTTC. This encodes CASSNSYSDFAKNIQYF.

The chain is built from TRBV18 and TRBJ1-1; D unresolved. This CDR3 contains 14 residues. V dropped 1 base and J dropped 1 base, with 7 bases sitting between them. Germline-derived CDR1 and CDR2 are KGHSH and LQKENI. The CDR3 region is CASSPQGTNTEAFF. The CDR3, as DNA: TGTGCCAGCTCACCACAGGGTACGAACACTGAAGCTTTCTTT.

This chain links TRBV4-3 with TRBJ1-2; perhaps TRBD1 as D (6 bases). This CDR3 is built from 15 residues. Looked up from germline, CDR1 is LGHNA and CDR2 is YSLEER. Trimming took 2 bases from V and 0 from J, leaving 10 bases between them. The CDR3 is CASSQQQGTNYGYTF. CDR3 sequence (DNA): TGCGCCAGCAGCCAACAACAGGGAACTAACTATGGCTACACCTTC.

CDR3 sequence reads: CASSLVRGETQYF. The CDR3 region has the DNA TGTGCCAGCAGCTTAGTTAGAGGAGAGACCCAGTACTTC. V usage is TRBV7-6 and J usage is TRBJ2-5, with D unresolved. The CDR3 contains 13 residues. Trimming took 1 base from V and 4 from J, leaving 7 bases between them. CDR1 is SGHVS, CDR2 FNYEAQ, per germline. Full variable domain (outside the CDR3, taken from reference TRBV7-6 and TRBJ2-5): GAGVSQSPRYKVTKRGQDVALRCDPISGHVSLYWYRQALGQGPEFLTYFNYEAQQDKSGLPNDRFSAERPEGSISTLTIQRTEQRDSAMYRCASSLVRGETQYFGPGTRLLVL.

V gene TRBV5-6 combines with J gene TRBJ2-3; tentatively, D is TRBD2 (6 bases). Germline loops: CDR1 SGHDT, CDR2 YYEEEE. The V gene lost 0 bases and the J gene lost 4 bases, with 12 bases spanning the gap. CDR3 size: 15 residues. CDR3 in amino acids: CASSLGAGSADTQYF. In nucleotides, the CDR3 is TGTGCCAGCAGCTTGGGGGCGGGATCTGCAGATACGCAGTATTTT.

Here the CDR3 reads CASSLISLRPGSYEQYF. The CDR3 nucleotides are TGTGCCAGCAGCTTGATTTCCCTTCGCCCGGGCTCCTACGAGCAGTACTTC. The chain links TRBV7-9 to TRBJ2-7, with D unresolved. Germline CDR1 SEHNR, CDR2 FQNEAQ (reference sequence). The CDR3 has 17 amino acids. Trimming cost V 3 bases and J 0 bases, with 18 bases left between them.

J is TRBJ1-4 and V is TRBV30, with D perhaps matching TRBD1 (5 bases). The germline V gene encodes CDR1 GTSNPN and CDR2 SVGIG (reference sequence). The CDR3 sequence is 16 residues long. Trimming shortened V by 3 bases and J by 7 bases, and 21 bases separated the two germline ends. CDR3 amino acids: CAWRAGPPEVGEKLFF. The CDR3 bases are TGTGCCTGGAGGGCGGGACCTCCGGAGGTTGGTGAAAAACTGTTTTTT.

The rearrangement joins TRBV2 to TRBJ1-1, with D perhaps TRBD1 (6 bases). The CDR3 extends over 13 amino acids. Germline assignment: CDR1 SNHLY and CDR2 FYNNEI. The V and J ends lost 5 bases and 4 bases respectively, with 11 bases between them. CDR3 DNA: TGTGCCAGCAGTAACCGACAGGCCACTGAAGCTTTCTTT. It specifies CASSNRQATEAFF.

V and J are TRBV5-1 and TRBJ2-2, with 8 bases fitting TRBD2. V gave up 2 bases and J gave up 5 bases; unmatched junction bases: 5. Germline lookup yields CDR1 SGHRS and CDR2 YFSETQ. This CDR3 has 15 residues. For the CDR3, the DNA is TGCGCCAGCAGCTTCGGGAGGGTTTGGACCGGGGAGCTGTTTTTT. Encoded protein: CASSFGRVWTGELFF. The whole variable domain, filled in from reference TRBV5-1 and TRBJ2-2, reads KAGVTQTPRYLIKTRGQQVTLSCSPISGHRSVSWYQQTPGQGLQFLFEYFSETQRNKGNFPGRFSGRQFSNSRSEMNVSTLELGDSALYLCASSFGRVWTGELFFGEGSRLTVL.

The chain employs TRBV4-3 and TRBJ2-5; 9 nucleotides match TRBD2. This CDR3 comprises 16 residues. V lost 2 bases to trimming and J lost 6 bases; unmatched junction nucleotides: 10. Germline lookup yields CDR1 LGHNA and CDR2 YSLEER. CDR3 sequence reads: CASSQQWRGGLKTQYF. The CDR3 DNA is TGCGCCAGCAGCCAACAATGGCGGGGGGGCTTAAAGACCCAGTACTTC.

V usage is TRBV5-1 and J usage is TRBJ2-1; D possibly corresponds to TRBD2 (5 bases). The CDR3 contains 17 residues. With 0 bases removed from V and 3 bases from J, the gap between germline ends came to 16 bases. CDR1 SGHRS and CDR2 YFSETQ come from the germline V gene. CDR3 sequence: CASSLDSGSGFYNEQFF. The CDR3 coding sequence is TGCGCCAGCAGCTTGGACTCTGGCAGCGGTTTCTACAATGAGCAGTTCTTC.

In regard to this clone: The junction departs from the called germline gene at one end, perhaps through a read error. The chain joins TRBV7-2 to TRBJ2-7, with TRBD2 identical over 9 bases. Germline loops: CDR1 SGHTA, CDR2 FQGNSA. This CDR3 spans 13 amino acids. The CDR3 sequence is CASSSPLGLAPCF. DNA for the CDR3: TGTGCCAGCAGCAGTCCCCTCGGACTAGCGCCCTGCTTC.

This clone came up once. V is TRBV7-2 and J is TRBJ1-4; the D gene is possibly TRBD1 (5 bases). The germline V gene has CDR1 SGHTA and CDR2 FQGNSA. The CDR3 covers 15 residues. V lost 5 bases, J lost 0 bases, and 10 bases lay in between. In nucleotides, the CDR3 is TGTGCCAGCAGCCCTCAGGGTGCAACTAATGAAAAACTGTTTTTT. It yields the protein CASSPQGATNEKLFF.

The V call is TRBV5-5, the J call TRBJ1-2; the D gene is possibly TRBD1 (6 bases). In germline, CDR1 is SGHKS, CDR2 YYEKEE (reference sequence). CDR3 length: 14 residues. Trimming pared 4 bases from V and 3 bases from J, leaving 13 bases between. For the CDR3, the DNA is TGTGCCAGCAGCAATCCGGACAGTTACTATGGCTACACCTTC. Translating it yields CASSNPDSYYGYTF. The variable domain in full, with the rest retrieved from reference TRBV5-5 and TRBJ1-2, is DAGVTQSPTHLIKTRGQQVTLRCSPISGHKSVSWYQQVLGQGPQFIFQYYEKEERGRGNFPDRFSARQFPNYSSELNVNALLLGDSALYLCASSNPDSYYGYTFGSGTRLTVV.

This rearrangement joins TRBV10-3 to TRBJ2-7; no definite D call. This CDR3 has 15 residues. V gave up 0 bases and J gave up 2 bases, with 11 bases separating them. Per germline, CDR1 ENHRY and CDR2 SYGVKD. As DNA, the CDR3 is TGTGCCATCAGTGAGTCGGGGAAGGGCCCCTACGAGCAGTACTTC. Amino acid sequence: CAISESGKGPYEQYF.

The chain recombines TRBV6-6 with TRBJ1-4; 7 positions agree with TRBD1. Germline lookup yields CDR1 MNHNY and CDR2 SVGAGI (reference sequence). The CDR3 length is 14 residues. J gave up 6 bases and V 6 bases, and 7 bases lay outside the gene matches. As DNA, the CDR3 is TGTGCCAGCAGAGACAGGGCGGAGGATGAAAAACTGTTTTTT. The encoded protein is CASRDRAEDEKLFF.

The rearrangement joins TRBV14 to TRBJ2-7; 7 bases are shared with TRBD1. The CDR3 runs 14 residues. Germline V gene lookup returns CDR1 SGHDN and CDR2 FVKESK. V gave up 8 bases and J gave up 1 base; unmatched junction bases: 8. CDR3 region: CASRQGQLSYEQYF. The CDR3 nucleotides are TGTGCCAGCCGGCAGGGACAGCTTTCCTACGAGCAGTACTTC.

This chain connects TRBV28 to TRBJ1-2, with a possible D match to TRBD1 (6 bases). V dropped 6 bases and J dropped 6 bases, with 20 bases sitting between them. CDR1 is MDHEN and CDR2 is SYDVKM in the germline V gene. This CDR3 is built from 15 residues. The CDR3 coding sequence is TGTGCCAGCAGCCCGGGGTCCAGGGGTGGGGATGGCTACACCTTC. This translates into CASSPGSRGGDGYTF.

J is TRBJ1-1 and V is TRBV5-4; TRBD1 is a possible D gene (5 bases). The germline V gene has CDR1 SGHNT and CDR2 YYREEE (reference sequence). Trimming removed 3 bases from V and 0 bases from J, with 12 bases in between. This CDR3 contains 15 residues. DNA of the CDR3: TGTGCCAGCAGCTCAGCCTCGGGGGTGAACACTGAAGCTTTCTTT. Translation gives CASSSASGVNTEAFF.

This chain connects TRBV4-3 to TRBJ2-2; D is unresolved. This CDR3 comprises 14 residues. Trimming pared 1 base from V and 4 bases from J, leaving 7 bases between. Germline V gives CDR1 LGHNA, CDR2 YSLEER. CDR3 nucleotides: TGCGCCAGCAGCCAAGTCACAGCCACCGGGGAGCTGTTTTTT. As protein: CASSQVTATGELFF.

V gene TRBV7-2 combines with J gene TRBJ2-7; TRBD2 matches 10 bases. The V gene end was trimmed by 3 bases and the J gene end by 1 base; junction bases not matched to a gene: 3. Per germline, CDR1 SGHTA and CDR2 FQGNSA. The CDR3 is 15 residues long. Here the CDR3 reads CASSLVAGGSYEQYF. The CDR3, as DNA: TGTGCCAGCAGCTTGGTAGCGGGAGGATCCTACGAGCAGTACTTC.